This TCR beta chain stems from a study of response to subunit inactivated influenza vaccine. The germline V gene has CDR1 LGHDT and CDR2 YNNKEL (reference sequence). V lost 2 bases and J 7 bases, leaving 6 bases between the germline ends. The length of the CDR3 is 13 residues. One entry per CDR3 protein, called by TCRdb with MiXCR from the RT-PCR reads. Among a few hundred thousand distinct CDR3 sequences, less than 15% were seen once, and the ten largest hold roughly 7.7%. The sample holds a few counts of this clonotype. The chain recombines TRBV3-1 with TRBJ1-6; the D is unclear. The sample consisted of non-naive T cells sorted from PBMCs, taken about 14 days before vaccination. The source of this sequence is a man aged 45-65 years who received an inactivated influenza vaccine. DNA for the CDR3: TGTGCCAGCAGCCAAATCGGCAATTCACCCCTCCACTTT. Translation gives CASSQIGNSPLHF.